Following are 30 T cell receptor beta chains from one sample sequenced in a study of cytomegalovirus exposure and HLA in healthy donors. Use of 60 Vbeta and 13 Jbeta primers characterized the PCR. Only in-frame clones appear in the TCRdb table, and some are missing; sequencing was by immunoSEQ multiplex PCR. The data hold some 80,000 clones, with about 78% observed a single time. Sample: PBMCs. Receptor source: a young man in good health and CMV-seropositive.

With regard to this clone: The same CDR3 can be traced to other DNA sequences in this sample. The DNA of the CDR3 is TGTGCCAGCAGCTTAAGCGGGGGGGAGCTGTTTTTT. Its translation is CASSLSGGELFF. The V call is TRBV7-3, the J call TRBJ2-2, with D possibly being TRBD2 (5 bases). The V gene lost 1 base and the J gene lost 8 bases, with 5 bases spanning the gap. There are 12 residues in the CDR3. Germline CDR1 is SGHTA and CDR2 is FQGTGA.

This sequence joins TRBV7-3 and TRBJ2-7; 14 positions agree with TRBD2. Germline CDR1 SGHTA, CDR2 FQGTGA. The CDR3 is 14 amino acids. V lost 5 bases and J lost 6; bases outside the gene matches: 3. The CDR3 spells CASSPGTSGSEQYF. In DNA, the CDR3 is TGTGCCAGCAGCCCCGGGACTAGCGGGAGCGAGCAGTACTTC.

The rearrangement uses TRBV6-5 and TRBJ1-3, with TRBD1 identical over 8 bases. Germline CDR1 and CDR2: MNHEY and SVGAGI. The V gene end was trimmed by 10 bases and the J gene end by 8 bases; junction bases not matched to a gene: 10. The length of the CDR3 is 13 residues. This CDR3 is CATRTGSLHTIYF. Here the CDR3 DNA reads TGTGCCACTCGGACAGGGAGCCTTCACACCATATATTTT.

The chain is built from TRBV28 and TRBJ2-7, with TRBD2 matching 7 bases. The V gene's germline CDR1 is MDHEN and CDR2 SYDVKM. V was clipped by 5 bases and J by 1 base; unmatched bases: 11. CDR3 size: 16 residues. As DNA, the CDR3 is TGTGCCAGCAGTCCGGGGGGAGCCGGCTATTCCTACGAGCAGTACTTC. Amino acids: CASSPGGAGYSYEQYF.

V usage is TRBV6-5 and J usage is TRBJ1-4, with D uncertain. Germline values: CDR1 MNHEY, CDR2 SVGAGI. The CDR3 length is 16 residues. With 0 bases removed from V and 8 bases from J, the gap between germline ends came to 16 bases. CDR3 in amino acids: CASSYSWAGRKEKLFF. In nucleotides, the CDR3 is TGTGCCAGCAGTTACTCTTGGGCCGGCCGGAAAGAAAAACTGTTTTTT.

The chain uses TRBV7-9 and TRBJ2-7; TRBD2 aligns across 7 bases. The CDR3 is made up of 15 amino acids. Germline loops: CDR1 SEHNR, CDR2 FQNEAQ (reference sequence). The junction had 4 bases not matched to a gene; V was cut back by 2 bases and J by 0 bases. The CDR3 nucleotides are TGTGCCAGCAGCTTATTTGGCGGGGGCTCCTACGAGCAGTACTTC. Protein product: CASSLFGGGSYEQYF.

The chain combines TRBV6-1 with TRBJ1-4; unclear D gene. Germline CDR1 MNHNS, CDR2 SASEGT. The CDR3 is made up of 13 amino acids. V gave up 7 bases and J gave up 8 bases, with 14 bases separating them. CDR3 residues: CASMAVHHEKLFF. DNA of the CDR3: TGTGCCAGCATGGCCGTACATCACGAAAAACTGTTTTTT.

This clone showed up just a few times. This sequence joins TRBV7-9 and TRBJ2-5, with 9 bases identical to TRBD1. J gave up 3 bases and V 4 bases, and 6 bases lay outside the gene matches. This CDR3 spans 15 amino acids. CDR1 is SEHNR and CDR2 is FQNEAQ in the germline V gene (reference sequence). The CDR3, as DNA: TGTGCCAGCAGCTCACGGGACAGGGATAAAGAGACCCAGTACTTC. Protein: CASSSRDRDKETQYF. Filled out from reference TRBV7-9 and TRBJ2-5, the complete variable domain reads DTGVSQNPRHKITKRGQNVTFRCDPISEHNRLYWYRQTLGQGPEFLTYFQNEAQLEKSRLLSDRFSAERPKGSFSTLEIQRTEQGDSAMYLCASSSRDRDKETQYFGPGTRLLVL.

The CDR3 loop reads CASSLAGGYEKLFF. Written as DNA, the CDR3 is TGTGCCAGCAGCTTAGCAGGGGGTTATGAAAAACTGTTTTTT. The chain employs TRBV7-9 and TRBJ1-4; TRBD1 is a possible D gene (6 bases). The CDR3 spans 14 residues. Trimming stripped 0 bases from V and 6 bases from J, with 8 bases between. Germline CDR1 SEHNR, CDR2 FQNEAQ (reference sequence).

The chain uses TRBV5-4 and TRBJ1-4; 10 bases align to TRBD1. This CDR3 has 16 amino acids. The V and J ends lost 4 bases and 7 bases, in that order; junction bases with no gene match: 10. Germline V CDR1 and CDR2: SGHNT, YYREEE (reference sequence). This chain's CDR3 is CASSANRQGAGEKLFF. Written as DNA, the CDR3 is TGTGCCAGCAGCGCGAACAGACAGGGGGCGGGTGAAAAACTGTTTTTT.

The V call is TRBV28, the J call TRBJ1-5; 12 bases are shared with TRBD1. J was trimmed by 7 bases and V by 8 bases; bases with no gene match: 6. Per the germline V gene, CDR1 is MDHEN and CDR2 is SYDVKM. The CDR3 length is 14 residues. The CDR3 nucleotides are TGTGCCAGCGGGGGGACAGGGGGCGGGCAGCCCCAGCATTTT. It translates to CASGGTGGGQPQHF.

As to this clone: One junction end does not reproduce the germline sequence, and a read error may be involved. The gene calls are TRBV13 and TRBJ2-7; D is unclear. The CDR3 sequence is 13 residues long. Germline V gene data show CDR1 as PRHDT and CDR2 as FYEKMQ (reference sequence). In nucleotides, the CDR3 is TGTGCCAGCAGCTCACCGGTCGGTTACGGGCAGTACTTC. Translating gives CASSSPVGYGQYF.

The gene calls are TRBV28 and TRBJ2-7; 7 bases map to TRBD2. This CDR3 has 14 amino acids. The trim removed 7 bases at V and 1 base at J, leaving 7 bases unmatched. The germline CDR1 and CDR2 sequences are MDHEN and SYDVKM. The CDR3 DNA is TGTGCCAGCAAGATAAGACTAGCTTCCTACGAGCAGTACTTC. This sequence encodes CASKIRLASYEQYF. Full variable domain (missing parts from reference TRBV28 and TRBJ2-7): DVKVTQSSRYLVKRTGEKVFLECVQDMDHENMFWYRQDPGLGLRLIYFSYDVKMKEKGDIPEGYSVSREKKERFSLILESASTNQTSMYLCASKIRLASYEQYFGPGTRLTVT.

The CDR3 nucleotides read TGCGCCAGCAGTGATGGTAGCGGAACAGATACGCAGTATTTT. Protein sequence: CASSDGSGTDTQYF. This rearrangement joins TRBV10-1 to TRBJ2-3; D may be TRBD2 (6 bases). The length of the CDR3 is 14 residues. Germline CDR1 reads WNHNN; CDR2 reads SYGVQD (reference sequence). The ends were cut back, 3 bases at V and 3 bases at J, with 10 bases in the middle.

V is TRBV29-1 and J is TRBJ2-7, with TRBD1 as a possible D gene (5 bases). The V end was cut by 4 bases, the J end by 2 bases, with 6 bases between. Germline loops: CDR1 SQVTM, CDR2 ANQGSEA. This CDR3 is built from 11 residues. The CDR3 loop reads CSVVRAYEQYF. The CDR3 coding sequence is TGCAGCGTTGTCAGGGCCTACGAGCAGTACTTC.

This chain uses TRBV30 with TRBJ1-4; 7 bases map to TRBD1. CDR3 length: 13 amino acids. J was trimmed by 10 bases and V by 4 bases; bases with no gene match: 9. CDR1 GTSNPN and CDR2 SVGIG come from the germline V gene (reference sequence). This chain's CDR3 is CAWTTAHRGKLFF. In DNA form, the CDR3 reads TGTGCCTGGACGACTGCCCACAGGGGAAAACTGTTTTTT. Drawing the rest from reference TRBV30 and TRBJ1-4, the complete variable domain is SQTIHQWPATLVQPVGSPLSLECTVEGTSNPNLYWYRQAAGRGLQLLFYSVGIGQISSEVPQNLSASRPQDRQFILSSKKLLLSDSGFYLCAWTTAHRGKLFFGSGTQLSVL.

The rearrangement links TRBV4-2 to TRBJ2-5; D remains ambiguous. Germline CDR1 and CDR2: LGHNA and YNFKEQ. CDR3 length equals 13 residues. V was shortened by 1 base and J by 6 bases, with 9 bases between the two germline ends. CDR3 in DNA: TGTGCCAGCAGCCAAGTCGAGATGCAGACCCAGTACTTC. Translation: CASSQVEMQTQYF.

The chain couples TRBV4-1 to TRBJ2-7, with TRBD2 matching over 8 bases. The V and J ends lost 1 base and 2 bases, in that order; junction bases with no gene match: 1. The CDR3 has 14 residues. The germline V gene has CDR1 MGHRA and CDR2 YSYEKL. CDR3 sequence (DNA): TGCGCCAGCAGCCAAGTGGGACTAGCCTACGAGCAGTACTTC. Translating it yields CASSQVGLAYEQYF.

V and J are TRBV10-1 and TRBJ1-1; 7 bases agree with TRBD1. This CDR3 spans 14 amino acids. The V segment lost 0 bases and the J segment 5 bases; nucleotides outside the gene matches: 3. Germline CDR1 is WNHNN and CDR2 is SYGVQD (reference sequence). This CDR3 reads CASSESQGGTEAFF. The CDR3 DNA reads TGCGCCAGCAGTGAGTCTCAGGGGGGTACTGAAGCTTTCTTT.

This chain uses TRBV25-1 with TRBJ2-1, with TRBD2 as a possible D gene (6 bases). This CDR3 spans 16 amino acids. From germline, CDR1 is MGHDK and CDR2 SYGVNS. V was trimmed by 1 base and J by 9 bases, leaving 19 bases between them. CDR3 nucleotides: TGTGCCAGCAGTGAATTCGTGACGGGAGCTGCTGTTGAGCAGTTCTTC. It codes for CASSEFVTGAAVEQFF.

As to this clone: A read error may produce the germline difference seen at one junction end. CDR3: CASSDAGQTCLF. As DNA, the CDR3 is TGTGCCAGCAGTGATGCGGGACAGACCTGTCTCTTT. The rearrangement uses TRBV6-1 and TRBJ1-1; 7 bases align to TRBD1. CDR3 length equals 12 residues. The V gene's germline CDR1 is MNHNS and CDR2 SASEGT.

V and J are TRBV29-1 and TRBJ2-7, with TRBD1 identical over 9 bases. The CDR3 extends over 12 amino acids. J was trimmed by 6 bases and V by 8 bases; bases with no gene match: 8. CDR1 and CDR2 (germline): SQVTM, ANQGSEA. CDR3 residues: CSLRDRDAEQYF. The CDR3 bases are TGCAGCCTCCGGGACAGGGATGCCGAGCAGTACTTC.

The V and J genes are TRBV13 and TRBJ2-7, with a tentative D call TRBD1 (6 bases). CDR3 length equals 14 residues. Trimming removed 1 base at V and 4 bases at J, with 11 bases between. CDR1 is PRHDT and CDR2 is FYEKMQ in the germline V gene (reference sequence). DNA of the CDR3: TGTGCCAGCAGCTTAGCAGGCAGGGGATACGAGCAGTACTTC. It specifies CASSLAGRGYEQYF.

This chain joins TRBV7-9 and TRBJ1-1; possible D gene TRBD1, 6 bases. With 5 bases removed from V and 4 bases from J, the gap between germline ends came to 17 bases. Germline values: CDR1 SEHNR, CDR2 FQNEAQ (reference sequence). The CDR3 runs 15 residues. The CDR3 is CASSTLQGKFTEAFF. CDR3 DNA sequence: TGTGCCAGCAGCACCCTCCAGGGGAAGTTCACTGAAGCTTTCTTT.

This chain uses TRBV15 with TRBJ1-1; D may be TRBD1 (5 bases). The CDR3 is 14 residues long. V was clipped by 1 base and J by 8 bases, with 14 bases between them. Germline V gene lookup returns CDR1 LNHNV and CDR2 YYDKDF (reference sequence). The CDR3 is CATSRAGTGEEAFF. The CDR3 DNA is TGTGCCACCAGCAGAGCCGGGACTGGGGAAGAAGCTTTCTTT.

This clone was recorded a few times. V and J are TRBV10-3 and TRBJ2-1; 10 bases match TRBD1. Trimming cost V 3 bases and J 8 bases; bases outside gene matches: 7. CDR3 length: 15 amino acids. Germline assignment: CDR1 ENHRY and CDR2 SYGVKD. The CDR3 sequence is CAISDPGQGNDEQFF. The DNA of the CDR3 is TGTGCCATCAGTGACCCGGGACAGGGGAACGATGAGCAGTTCTTC.

J is TRBJ1-3 and V is TRBV28; D gene uncertain. The CDR3 sequence is 14 residues long. Germline assignment: CDR1 MDHEN and CDR2 SYDVKM. The germline V and J ends were trimmed by 9 bases and 4 bases, with 16 bases remaining between them. CDR3 bases: TGTGCCAGATCTAGGAAGCAGAGAGGAAACACCATATATTTT. It encodes CARSRKQRGNTIYF.

The CDR3 region has the DNA TGTGCCAGCAGGTCGAGCCGACAAGAGACCCAGTACTTC. Translating gives CASRSSRQETQYF. The chain links TRBV6-5 to TRBJ2-5; D remains ambiguous. The CDR3 has 13 residues. Between the trimmed V and J ends, which lost 6 bases and 2 bases, there was a span of 10 bases. Per germline, CDR1 MNHEY and CDR2 SVGAGI.

The V gene is TRBV29-1, the J gene TRBJ2-7; 9 bases line up with TRBD1. CDR1 and CDR2 from the germline V gene are SQVTM and ANQGSEA. After removal of 4 bases from V and 5 bases from J, the junction contained 6 bases not matched to a gene. The CDR3 is 13 residues long. For the CDR3, the DNA is TGCAGCGTTGTAGGACAGGGGCCAAACGAGCAGTACTTC. Its translation: CSVVGQGPNEQYF.

This clone has only a few counts. The rearrangement joins TRBV5-5 to TRBJ1-2; unclear D gene. Germline V gene lookup returns CDR1 SGHKS and CDR2 YYEKEE (reference sequence). This CDR3 has 13 amino acids. Trimming took off 4 bases at V and 7 bases at J, with 14 bases between the two ends. This CDR3 reads CASSPDYSLGYTF. In DNA, the CDR3 is TGTGCCAGCAGCCCTGATTACTCTCTTGGCTACACCTTC.